What follows are 19 T cell receptor beta chains derived from one specimen sequenced in a study of shared clonotypes between healthy human individuals. Measured with immunoSEQ multiplex PCR; TCRdb has only the in-frame clones, and not every one. The table has about 2 million clones, roughly 94% seen once. CD45RO negativity and positive selection for CCR7 defined naive CD8 cells, a population that excluded terminally differentiated effector memory CD45RA+ cells. The specimen was naive CD8+ T cells sorted from blood. All receptors come from a young man in good health.

The chain has TRBV5-6 and TRBJ1-2; D might be TRBD1 (6 bases). V dropped 7 bases and J dropped 8 bases, with 15 bases sitting between them. The CDR3 contains 12 residues. Germline assignment: CDR1 SGHDT and CDR2 YYEEEE. The CDR3 is CASVVGGHGYTF. The CDR3 region has the DNA TGTGCCAGCGTAGTTGGGGGGCACGGCTACACCTTC.

The gene calls are TRBV7-6 and TRBJ2-1; D gene ambiguous. The CDR3 loop spans 13 amino acids. Trimming took 2 bases from V and 4 from J, leaving 6 bases between them. Germline lookup yields CDR1 SGHVS and CDR2 FNYEAQ. CDR3 in amino acids: CASSLLQYNEQFF. CDR3 coding DNA: TGTGCCAGCAGCTTACTCCAGTACAATGAGCAGTTCTTC.

The chain has TRBV29-1 and TRBJ2-7; 7 bases align to TRBD1. Trimming removed 5 bases from V and 2 bases from J; junction bases left unmatched: 12. The germline gives CDR1 SQVTM, CDR2 ANQGSEA. The CDR3 is made up of 15 amino acids. CDR3 sequence: CSVYTLGQSPYEQYF. CDR3 nucleotides: TGCAGCGTTTATACCCTGGGACAGTCCCCCTACGAGCAGTACTTC.

Only one count was recorded for this clone. The chain joins TRBV27 to TRBJ2-3, with D maybe TRBD1 (5 bases). Germline V gene sequence: CDR1 MNHEY, CDR2 SMNVEV (reference sequence). This CDR3 contains 14 residues. The V gene lost 3 bases and the J gene lost 2 bases, with 9 bases spanning the gap. The CDR3 DNA reads as TGTGCCAGCAGTTTTGGGGCCTTCACAGATACGCAGTATTTT. It codes for CASSFGAFTDTQYF.

The chain is built from TRBV4-1 and TRBJ1-2, with 9 bases identical to TRBD1. With V trimmed by 5 bases and J by 5 bases, 6 bases remained unmatched. Germline V gene lookup returns CDR1 MGHRA and CDR2 YSYEKL. The CDR3 sequence is 14 residues long. CDR3 nucleotides: TGCGCCAGCAGCATACGGGACAGGGAATATGGCTACACCTTC. This gives the protein CASSIRDREYGYTF.

V usage is TRBV6-5 and J usage is TRBJ2-1, with D hard to call. V was cut by 6 bases and J by 0 bases, with 12 bases left in between. The germline CDR1 and CDR2 sequences are MNHEY and SVGAGI. This CDR3 is built from 15 residues. CDR3 bases: TGTGCCAGCAGCCCTGTGACGGTCTCCTACAATGAGCAGTTCTTC. Translated: CASSPVTVSYNEQFF.

The chain joins TRBV7-9 to TRBJ2-1; 12 bases map to TRBD2. Germline CDR1 SEHNR, CDR2 FQNEAQ (reference sequence). This CDR3 spans 15 amino acids. Trimming at V came to 3 bases and at J to 9 bases, leaving 6 bases not matched to a gene. Written as DNA, the CDR3 is TGTGCCAGCAGCTTTCCGGGACTAGCGGGTATTGAGCAGTTCTTC. As protein: CASSFPGLAGIEQFF.

This rearrangement joins TRBV27 to TRBJ2-7, with D possibly TRBD2 on 5 matching bases. CDR1 MNHEY and CDR2 SMNVEV come from the germline V gene (reference sequence). The CDR3 length is 13 residues. V was shortened by 5 bases and J by 1 base, with 9 bases between the two germline ends. The CDR3: CASSHRESYEQYF. CDR3 nucleotide sequence: TGTGCCAGCAGTCACCGGGAATCCTACGAGCAGTACTTC.

This clone was seen once. The chain uses TRBV2 and TRBJ2-1, with 7 bases aligning to TRBD1. Unmatched junction bases numbered 6, after V lost 0 bases and J lost 4 bases. The CDR3 sequence is 16 residues long. In germline, CDR1 is SNHLY, CDR2 FYNNEI. CDR3 coding DNA: TGTGCCAGCAGTGAAGCAGCAGGGGGAACTTACAATGAGCAGTTCTTC. It is translated as CASSEAAGGTYNEQFF. Full variable domain (outside the CDR3, taken from reference TRBV2 and TRBJ2-1): EPEVTQTPSHQVTQMGQEVILRCVPISNHLYFYWYRQILGQKVEFLVSFYNNEISEKSEIFDDQFSVERPDGSNFTLKIRSTKLEDSAMYFCASSEAAGGTYNEQFFGPGTRLTVL.

This clone appeared a single time. Different DNA sequences within this sample yield the same CDR3. This chain joins TRBV19 and TRBJ2-7; D might be TRBD2 (5 bases). From germline, CDR1 is LNHDA and CDR2 SQIVND (reference sequence). This CDR3 has 14 amino acids. Deletions cut 0 bases from V and 4 bases from J, with 10 bases between. CDR3 nucleotide sequence: TGTGCCAGTAGTATAGATCTAGAGGGATACGAGCAGTACTTC. This encodes CASSIDLEGYEQYF.

This chain links TRBV29-1 with TRBJ2-7; perhaps TRBD1 as D (6 bases). The germline V gene encodes CDR1 SQVTM and CDR2 ANQGSEA. V gave up 4 bases and J gave up 6 bases, with 16 bases separating them. The CDR3 is 13 residues long. The CDR3 nucleotides are TGCAGCGTTGTTGTGGGGGCAGGGTTCGAGCAGTACTTC. Its protein is CSVVVGAGFEQYF.

Remarks on this clone: The sample holds other DNA sequences that translate to the same CDR3. The genes are TRBV7-9 and TRBJ2-5; 10 bases match TRBD1. After removal of 1 base from V and 2 bases from J, the junction contained 1 base not matched to a gene. The CDR3 spans 15 residues. CDR1 is SEHNR, CDR2 FQNEAQ, per germline (reference sequence). The CDR3 here is CASSLGQGAQETQYF. The CDR3 DNA is TGTGCCAGCAGCTTAGGACAGGGGGCTCAAGAGACCCAGTACTTC.

The chain employs TRBV11-2 and TRBJ2-1, with 7 bases matching TRBD2. The length of the CDR3 is 14 residues. CDR1 is SGHAT and CDR2 is FQNNGV in the germline V gene. J lost 6 bases, V lost 2 bases, and 4 bases had no gene match. The CDR3 region has the DNA TGTGCCAGCAGCTTATACACTAGCGCCAATGAGCAGTTCTTC. Translation: CASSLYTSANEQFF.

The chain links TRBV4-1 to TRBJ2-3, with 10 positions matching TRBD1. Looked up from germline, CDR1 is MGHRA and CDR2 is YSYEKL. V trimming: 3 bases; J trimming: 4 bases; junction bases outside the gene matches: 10. CDR3 length: 17 amino acids. CDR3 sequence (DNA): TGCGCCAGCAGCCATGACCCCGGGACAGGGGAGGCAGATACGCAGTATTTT. This encodes CASSHDPGTGEADTQYF.

The chain is built from TRBV11-2 and TRBJ2-5; D gene ambiguous. V was shortened by 3 bases and J by 4 bases, with 9 bases between the two germline ends. This CDR3 is built from 13 residues. Germline assignment: CDR1 SGHAT and CDR2 FQNNGV. The CDR3 spells CASSFQERETQYF. The CDR3 nucleotides are TGTGCCAGCAGCTTCCAGGAGAGAGAGACCCAGTACTTC.

The chain employs TRBV10-1 and TRBJ1-2; D might be TRBD1 (5 bases). There are 13 residues in the CDR3. CDR1 and CDR2 from the germline V gene are WNHNN and SYGVQD (reference sequence). With 3 bases removed from V and 7 bases from J, the gap between germline ends came to 12 bases. DNA for the CDR3: TGCGCCAGCAGTGACGGGACCCGGGGTGGCTACACCTTC. Amino acids: CASSDGTRGGYTF.

The chain is built from TRBV19 and TRBJ2-5; 11 bases are a match to TRBD2. The CDR3 consists of 15 residues. Germline values: CDR1 LNHDA, CDR2 SQIVND (reference sequence). V trimming: 3 bases; J trimming: 4 bases; junction bases outside the gene matches: 4. The CDR3 here is CASSMTSGIAETQYF. CDR3 DNA: TGTGCCAGTAGTATGACTAGCGGGATCGCAGAGACCCAGTACTTC.

The chain has TRBV7-9 and TRBJ2-7, with TRBD2 matching over 9 bases. Trimming removed 7 bases from V and 6 bases from J; junction bases left unmatched: 4. Germline values: CDR1 SEHNR, CDR2 FQNEAQ (reference sequence). CDR3 length: 12 amino acids. DNA of the CDR3: TGTGCCAGCAAAGATAGCGGGGGCGAGCAGTACTTC. This translates into CASKDSGGEQYF.

This chain connects TRBV4-1 to TRBJ1-1, with D perhaps TRBD1 (6 bases). The CDR3 length is 17 residues. The V gene's germline CDR1 is MGHRA and CDR2 YSYEKL. The V and J ends lost 0 bases and 5 bases respectively, with 19 bases between them. CDR3 coding DNA: TGCGCCAGCAGCCAAGAACTCTGGGGGGGGCATGGGACTGAAGCTTTCTTT. Translating it yields CASSQELWGGHGTEAFF.